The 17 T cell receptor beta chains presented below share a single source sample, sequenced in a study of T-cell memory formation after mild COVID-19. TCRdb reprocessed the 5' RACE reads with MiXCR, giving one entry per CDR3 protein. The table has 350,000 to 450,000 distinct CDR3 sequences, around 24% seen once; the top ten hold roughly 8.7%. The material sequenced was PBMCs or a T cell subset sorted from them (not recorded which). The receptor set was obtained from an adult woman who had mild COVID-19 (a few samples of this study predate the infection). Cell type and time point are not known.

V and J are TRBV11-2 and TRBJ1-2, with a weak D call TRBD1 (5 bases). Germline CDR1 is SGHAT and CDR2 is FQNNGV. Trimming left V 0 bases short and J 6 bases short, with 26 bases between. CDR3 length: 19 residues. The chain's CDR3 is CASSLDSRLTALRMDGYTF. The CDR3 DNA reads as TGTGCCAGCAGCTTAGATTCCCGTTTGACAGCCTTGAGGATGGATGGCTACACCTTC.

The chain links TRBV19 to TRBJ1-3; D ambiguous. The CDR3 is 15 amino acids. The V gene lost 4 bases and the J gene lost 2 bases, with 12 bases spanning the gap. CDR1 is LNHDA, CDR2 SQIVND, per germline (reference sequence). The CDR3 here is CASSTSPRTGNTIYF. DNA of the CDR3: TGTGCCAGTAGTACTAGCCCGAGAACTGGAAACACCATATATTTT.

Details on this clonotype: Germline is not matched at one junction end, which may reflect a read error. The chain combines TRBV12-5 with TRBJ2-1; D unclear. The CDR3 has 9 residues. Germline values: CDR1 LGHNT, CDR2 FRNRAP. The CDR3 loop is CASGLGQFF. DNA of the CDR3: TGTGCTAGTGGGTTGGGGCAGTTCTTC.

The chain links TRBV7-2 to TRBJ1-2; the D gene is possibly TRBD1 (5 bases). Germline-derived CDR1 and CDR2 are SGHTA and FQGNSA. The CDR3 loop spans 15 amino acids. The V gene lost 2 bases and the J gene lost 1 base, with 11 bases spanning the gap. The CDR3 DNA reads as TGTGCCAGCAGCTTACTGGGGGTGATTAACTATGGCTACACCTTC. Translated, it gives CASSLLGVINYGYTF.

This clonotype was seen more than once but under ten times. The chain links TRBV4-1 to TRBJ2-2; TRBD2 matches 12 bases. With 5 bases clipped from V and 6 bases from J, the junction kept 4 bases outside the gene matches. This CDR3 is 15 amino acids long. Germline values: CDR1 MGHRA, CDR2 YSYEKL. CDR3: CASSTGTSGPGELFF. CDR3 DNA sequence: TGCGCCAGCAGCACCGGGACTAGCGGGCCCGGGGAGCTGTTTTTT.

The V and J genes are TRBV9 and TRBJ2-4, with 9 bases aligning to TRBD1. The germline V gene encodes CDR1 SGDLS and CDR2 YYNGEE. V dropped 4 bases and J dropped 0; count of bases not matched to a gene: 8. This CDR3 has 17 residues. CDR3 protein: CASSLRTGDPAKNIQYF. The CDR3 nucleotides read TGTGCCAGCAGCTTAAGGACAGGGGATCCAGCCAAAAACATTCAGTACTTC.

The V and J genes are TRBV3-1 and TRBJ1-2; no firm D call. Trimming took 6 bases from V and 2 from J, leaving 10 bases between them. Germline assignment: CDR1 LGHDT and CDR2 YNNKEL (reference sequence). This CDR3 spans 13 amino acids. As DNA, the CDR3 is TGTGCCAGCAGATCGGACGTAAACTATGGCTACACCTTC. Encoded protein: CASRSDVNYGYTF.

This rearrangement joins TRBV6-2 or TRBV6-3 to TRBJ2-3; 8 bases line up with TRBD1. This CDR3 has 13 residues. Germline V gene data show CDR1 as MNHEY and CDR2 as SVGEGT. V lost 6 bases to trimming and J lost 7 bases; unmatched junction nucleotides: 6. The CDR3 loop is CASSRTGTNTQYF. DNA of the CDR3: TGTGCCAGCAGCCGGACAGGGACGAATACGCAGTATTTT.

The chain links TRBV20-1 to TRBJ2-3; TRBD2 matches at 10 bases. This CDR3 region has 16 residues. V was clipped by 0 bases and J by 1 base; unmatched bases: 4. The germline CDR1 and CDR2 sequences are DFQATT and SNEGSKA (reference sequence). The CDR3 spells CSARDYGLAGTDTQYF. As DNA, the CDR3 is TGCAGTGCTAGAGATTACGGACTAGCGGGCACAGATACGCAGTATTTT.

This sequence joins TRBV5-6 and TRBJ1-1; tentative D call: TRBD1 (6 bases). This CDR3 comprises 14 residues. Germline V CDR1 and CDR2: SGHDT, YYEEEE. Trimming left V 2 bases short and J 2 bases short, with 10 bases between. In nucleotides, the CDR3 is TGTGCCAGCAGCTTCGGACAGATTAACACTGAAGCTTTCTTT. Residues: CASSFGQINTEAFF.

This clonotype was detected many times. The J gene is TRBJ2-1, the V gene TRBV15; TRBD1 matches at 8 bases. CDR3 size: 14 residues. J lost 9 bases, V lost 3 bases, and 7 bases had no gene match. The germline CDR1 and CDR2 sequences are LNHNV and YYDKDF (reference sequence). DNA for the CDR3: TGTGCCACCAGCAGCGGACAGGGAGGAGGTGAGCAGTTCTTC. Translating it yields CATSSGQGGGEQFF.

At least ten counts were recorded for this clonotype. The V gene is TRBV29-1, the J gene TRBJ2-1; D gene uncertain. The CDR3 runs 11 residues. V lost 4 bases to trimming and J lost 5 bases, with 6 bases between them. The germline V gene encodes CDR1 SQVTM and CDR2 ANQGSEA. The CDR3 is CSVVSDNEQFF. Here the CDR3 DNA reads TGCAGCGTTGTATCGGACAATGAGCAGTTCTTC.

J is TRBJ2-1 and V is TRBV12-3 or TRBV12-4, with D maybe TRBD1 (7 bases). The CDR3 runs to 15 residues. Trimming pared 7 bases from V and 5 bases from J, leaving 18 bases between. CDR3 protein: CASKEEGGGHNEQFF. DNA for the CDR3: TGTGCCAGCAAGGAGGAAGGAGGGGGCCACAATGAGCAGTTCTTC.

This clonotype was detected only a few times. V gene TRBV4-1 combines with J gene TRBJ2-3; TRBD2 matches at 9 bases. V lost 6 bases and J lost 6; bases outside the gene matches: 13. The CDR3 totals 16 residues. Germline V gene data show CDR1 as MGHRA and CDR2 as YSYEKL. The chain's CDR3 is CASSSNSGTSWDTQYF. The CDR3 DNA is TGCGCCAGCAGTTCCAACTCCGGGACTAGCTGGGATACGCAGTATTTT.

The CDR3 region has the DNA TGCGCCAGCAGCTTCGGACAGGGCGCATCTGACGAGCAGTACTTC. It yields the protein CASSFGQGASDEQYF. V and J are TRBV5-1 and TRBJ2-7, with TRBD1 matching 8 bases. CDR3 length: 15 amino acids. Germline assignment: CDR1 SGHRS and CDR2 YFSETQ. Germline trimming cut 2 bases from V and 5 bases from J; bases unmatched to any gene: 9.

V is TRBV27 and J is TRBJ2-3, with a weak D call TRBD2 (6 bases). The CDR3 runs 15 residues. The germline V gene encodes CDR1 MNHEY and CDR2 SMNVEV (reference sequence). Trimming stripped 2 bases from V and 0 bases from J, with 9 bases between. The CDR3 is CASSLGGVSTDTQYF. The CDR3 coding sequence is TGTGCCAGCAGTTTAGGAGGGGTTAGCACAGATACGCAGTATTTT.

As DNA, the CDR3 is TGTGCCAGCAGCCAAGGGGCGGGAGTAAGAGATACGCAGTATTTT. Amino acid sequence: CASSQGAGVRDTQYF. The chain combines TRBV4-2 with TRBJ2-3; TRBD2 aligns across 7 bases. CDR3 length: 15 amino acids. Germline CDR1 is LGHNA and CDR2 is YNFKEQ. Germline trimming cut 1 base from V and 5 bases from J; bases unmatched to any gene: 6.